The 3 T cell receptor beta chains below come from one sample, sequenced in a study of blood T cells in healthy people across ages. It was with a sample-barcoded 5' primer and a J-beta primer mix that a second PCR of roughly 7 to 12 cycles was run. TCRdb processed the 5' RACE reads anew with MiXCR; each CDR3 protein has one entry. The table includes about 940,000 distinct CDR3 sequences, about 48% detected once. Sequenced sample: blood. Receptor source: a man in his thirties or forties in good health.

This chain connects TRBV29-1 to TRBJ1-1; 7 bases are shared with TRBD1. J lost 8 bases, V lost 6 bases, and 6 bases had no gene match. The CDR3 spans 11 residues. Germline V gene lookup returns CDR1 SQVTM and CDR2 ANQGSEA. CDR3 protein: CSVNKDREAFF. In DNA form, the CDR3 reads TGCAGCGTCAATAAGGACAGGGAAGCTTTCTTT. Full variable domain (outside the CDR3, taken from reference TRBV29-1 and TRBJ1-1): SAVISQKPSRDICQRGTSLTIQCQVDSQVTMMFWYRQQPGQSLTLIATANQGSEATYESGFVIDKFPISRPNLTFSTLTVSNMSPEDSSIYLCSVNKDREAFFGQGTRLTVV.

The rearrangement joins TRBV4-2 to TRBJ2-3, with a weak D call TRBD1 (6 bases). Germline CDR1 is LGHNA and CDR2 is YNFKEQ. The CDR3 has 16 residues. Trimming took off 0 bases at V and 0 bases at J, with 10 bases between the two ends. CDR3 residues: CASSQERGISTDTQYF. CDR3 DNA sequence: TGTGCCAGCAGCCAAGAGAGGGGGATAAGCACAGATACGCAGTATTTT.

This clonotype was seen just once. The chain employs TRBV10-3 and TRBJ2-3; TRBD2 aligns across 11 bases. V gave up 9 bases and J gave up 4 bases; unmatched junction bases: 3. Germline lookup yields CDR1 ENHRY and CDR2 SYGVKD. The CDR3 consists of 13 residues. CDR3 DNA sequence: TGTGCCATACTAGCGGGGGATTCAGATACGCAGTATTTT. Amino acid sequence: CAILAGDSDTQYF.